These 26 T cell receptor beta chains share one sample of origin, sequenced in a study of blood T cell repertoires in COVID-19. The data were produced by immunoSEQ multiplex PCR, yet TCRdb's version contains in-frame clones alone and is incomplete. The sample lists 30,000 to 35,000 clones; about 83% were seen once. Source material: peripheral blood. These receptors all stem from a man aged 45 to 65 with acute or convalescent COVID-19.

This sequence joins TRBV6-5 and TRBJ1-1; possible D gene TRBD1, 5 bases. Germline values: CDR1 MNHEY, CDR2 SVGAGI. Trimming shortened V by 4 bases and J by 3 bases, and 12 bases separated the two germline ends. This CDR3 has 14 residues. DNA of the CDR3: TGTGCCAGCAGTTCAGGGTATTTGGACACTGAAGCTTTCTTT. Protein product: CASSSGYLDTEAFF.

The rearrangement joins TRBV10-3 to TRBJ1-4; 9 bases align to TRBD1. In germline, CDR1 is ENHRY, CDR2 SYGVKD. CDR3 length equals 15 residues. V shed 3 bases and J 8 bases; nucleotides not matched to a gene: 7. This CDR3 reads CAISDPTGGGEKLFF. Written as DNA, the CDR3 is TGTGCCATCAGTGACCCGACAGGGGGAGGAGAAAAACTGTTTTTT.

The chain employs TRBV6-2 or TRBV6-3 and TRBJ2-2, with TRBD2 identical over 13 bases. The V segment lost 5 bases and the J segment 6 bases; nucleotides outside the gene matches: 9. Germline V gene lookup returns CDR1 MNHEY and CDR2 SVGEGT. This CDR3 is 17 amino acids long. The CDR3 sequence: CASSRGLAGVSSGELFF. In DNA, the CDR3 is TGTGCCAGCAGTCGTGGACTAGCGGGGGTTAGTTCCGGGGAGCTGTTTTTT.

The chain is built from TRBV28 and TRBJ1-2, with D uncertain. The ends were cut back, 7 bases at V and 2 bases at J, with 14 bases in the middle. This CDR3 contains 14 residues. From germline, CDR1 is MDHEN and CDR2 SYDVKM. The CDR3 here is CASTNPTENYGYTF. The CDR3 DNA follows: TGTGCCAGCACGAACCCTACAGAGAACTATGGCTACACCTTC.

This clone was counted once. The rearrangement links TRBV7-6 to TRBJ2-7; D perhaps matches TRBD2 (6 bases). Looked up from germline, CDR1 is SGHVS and CDR2 is FNYEAQ. The CDR3 contains 11 residues. The CDR3 protein is CATGAGREQYF. The CDR3 DNA sequence: TGTGCTACCGGGGCGGGGCGTGAGCAGTACTTC.

The chain is built from TRBV3-1 (or the pseudogene TRBV3-2) and TRBJ1-6, with D possibly TRBD1 on 6 matching bases. This CDR3 region has 17 residues. Trimming shortened V by 0 bases and J by 3 bases, and 12 bases separated the two germline ends. Germline lookup yields CDR1 LGHDT and CDR2 YNNKEL (reference sequence). The CDR3 is CASSQDIQGGYNSPLHF. Here the CDR3 DNA reads TGTGCCAGCAGCCAAGATATACAGGGCGGCTATAATTCACCCCTCCACTTT.

The genes are TRBV7-3 and TRBJ1-2; 8 nucleotides line up with TRBD1. Trimming at V came to 2 bases and at J to 6 bases, leaving 8 bases not matched to a gene. Germline-derived CDR1 and CDR2 are SGHTA and FQGTGA. CDR3 length: 15 amino acids. Written as DNA, the CDR3 is TGTGCCAGCAGCTTAGCGCCGGGACAGGAACATGGCTACACCTTC. As protein: CASSLAPGQEHGYTF.

V and J are TRBV28 and TRBJ1-1; D remains ambiguous. The CDR3 has 13 amino acids. In germline, CDR1 is MDHEN, CDR2 SYDVKM. V was shortened by 5 bases and J by 1 base, with 8 bases between the two germline ends. The CDR3 spells CASSEQPNTEAFF. The CDR3 DNA follows: TGTGCCAGCAGTGAACAGCCGAACACTGAAGCTTTCTTT.

The chain uses TRBV27 and TRBJ2-7; D is unresolved. Germline-derived CDR1 and CDR2 are MNHEY and SMNVEV (reference sequence). There are 15 residues in the CDR3. V was shortened by 0 bases and J by 7 bases, with 16 bases between the two germline ends. CDR3 bases: TGTGCCAGCAGTTTATCGGTTGGAGTAGTCTGGGAGCAGTACTTC. Protein sequence: CASSLSVGVVWEQYF.

V gene TRBV27 combines with J gene TRBJ2-7; the D gene is possibly TRBD1 (7 bases). Trimming left V 5 bases short and J 7 bases short, with 15 bases between. CDR3 size: 13 residues. Germline V gene lookup returns CDR1 MNHEY and CDR2 SMNVEV (reference sequence). The CDR3 DNA reads as TGTGCCAGCAGTGTCCAACAGGGGAGGGAGCAGTACTTC. Its protein product is CASSVQQGREQYF.

The J gene is TRBJ1-1, the V gene TRBV5-1; TRBD1 might be the D (6 bases). With 5 bases removed from V and 0 bases from J, the gap between germline ends came to 11 bases. There are 14 residues in the CDR3. Germline V CDR1 and CDR2: SGHRS, YFSETQ. CDR3 loop: CASSGGNLNTEAFF. DNA for the CDR3: TGCGCCAGCAGTGGGGGCAACTTGAACACTGAAGCTTTCTTT. Together with reference TRBV5-1 and TRBJ1-1, the CDR3 gives the full variable domain: KAGVTQTPRYLIKTRGQQVTLSCSPISGHRSVSWYQQTPGQGLQFLFEYFSETQRNKGNFPGRFSGRQFSNSRSEMNVSTLELGDSALYLCASSGGNLNTEAFFGQGTRLTVV.

The rearrangement joins TRBV4-1 to TRBJ2-6; TRBD2 aligns across 9 bases. From germline, CDR1 is MGHRA and CDR2 YSYEKL. There are 19 residues in the CDR3. The trim removed 3 bases at V and 0 bases at J, leaving 9 bases unmatched. In nucleotides, the CDR3 is TGCGCCAGCAGCCACGATTGGACTAGCGTTTACTCTGGGGCCAACGTCCTGACTTTC. This sequence encodes CASSHDWTSVYSGANVLTF.

The chain recombines TRBV2 with TRBJ2-7, with 9 bases matching TRBD2. The trim removed 6 bases at V and 4 bases at J, leaving 10 bases unmatched. Germline CDR1 is SNHLY and CDR2 is FYNNEI. The CDR3 is 15 residues long. This CDR3 reads CASRKEASGIYEQYF. CDR3 nucleotides: TGTGCCAGCAGGAAGGAGGCTAGCGGGATTTACGAGCAGTACTTC.

This clone was seen just once. V and J are TRBV29-1 and TRBJ2-2, with D possibly matching TRBD2 (5 bases). This CDR3 comprises 14 residues. In germline, CDR1 is SQVTM, CDR2 ANQGSEA. V was shortened by 5 bases and J by 5 bases, with 15 bases between the two germline ends. The DNA of the CDR3 is TGCAGCGTTCGTGAACAGCGGATGACCGGGGAGCTGTTTTTT. It specifies CSVREQRMTGELFF.

This clone was seen more than once but under ten times. The J gene is TRBJ2-1, the V gene TRBV5-1; TRBD2 matches at 7 bases. J lost 4 bases, V lost 2 bases, and 18 bases had no gene match. This CDR3 spans 19 amino acids. Per the germline V gene, CDR1 is SGHRS and CDR2 is YFSETQ. CDR3 DNA: TGCGCCAGCAGCTTCACGTTCGGGACTACTCCGAAAGTTTACAATGAGCAGTTCTTC. This sequence encodes CASSFTFGTTPKVYNEQFF.

This sequence joins TRBV18 and TRBJ1-5; D is unresolved. The CDR3 is 13 amino acids. Trimming took off 2 bases at V and 6 bases at J, with 8 bases between the two ends. The germline V gene encodes CDR1 KGHSH and CDR2 LQKENI. In DNA, the CDR3 is TGTGCCAGCTCACCAAGAGAGATTCAGCCCCAGCATTTT. Its translation is CASSPREIQPQHF.

The CDR3 DNA reads as TGTGCCAGCAGCCCAGCGGGGGGTCAGCTGTTCTTC. As protein: CASSPAGGQLFF. The J gene is TRBJ2-1, the V gene TRBV3-1 (or the pseudogene TRBV3-2), with 9 bases that match TRBD2. Germline CDR1 and CDR2: LGHDT and YNNKEL (reference sequence). CDR3 length: 12 amino acids. The ends lost 4 bases at V and 15 bases at J; junction bases unmatched: 7.

This chain connects TRBV20-1 to TRBJ2-1; no clear D gene. V lost 5 bases and J 4 bases, leaving 6 bases between the germline ends. The germline CDR1 and CDR2 sequences are DFQATT and SNEGSKA (reference sequence). There are 11 residues in the CDR3. DNA for the CDR3: TGCAGTGCTGTACAGTACAATGAGCAGTTCTTC. Translation: CSAVQYNEQFF.

The table lists this clone with a few counts. This chain links TRBV28 with TRBJ2-3; unclear D gene. The CDR3 sequence is 11 residues long. In germline, CDR1 is MDHEN, CDR2 SYDVKM. Between the trimmed V and J ends, which lost 6 bases and 2 bases, there was a span of 3 bases. As DNA, the CDR3 is TGTGCCAGCAGATACACAGATACGCAGTATTTT. Its translation is CASRYTDTQYF.

The gene calls are TRBV19 and TRBJ1-2, with a possible D match to TRBD1 (5 bases). Germline V lookup: CDR1 LNHDA, CDR2 SQIVND (reference sequence). Between the trimmed V and J ends, which lost 8 bases and 0 bases, there was a span of 16 bases. The CDR3 is made up of 15 amino acids. CDR3 loop: CASLAGRASNYGYTF. As DNA, the CDR3 is TGTGCCAGTCTCGCCGGCAGGGCCTCTAACTATGGCTACACCTTC.

By sample fraction, this clone is medium-sized. The V and J genes are TRBV9 and TRBJ2-7, with 13 nucleotides matching TRBD2. CDR3 length equals 16 residues. Germline V lookup: CDR1 SGDLS, CDR2 YYNGEE. With V trimmed by 0 bases and J by 2 bases, 2 bases remained unmatched. CDR3 residues: CASSVGGLAGTYEQYF. The CDR3, as DNA: TGTGCCAGCAGCGTAGGGGGACTAGCGGGGACCTACGAGCAGTACTTC.

In this sample, this clone turned up a few times. This chain links TRBV4-1 with TRBJ2-7; TRBD2 matches at 9 bases. This CDR3 is built from 15 residues. Germline loops: CDR1 MGHRA, CDR2 YSYEKL. The V gene end was trimmed by 0 bases and the J gene end by 3 bases; junction bases not matched to a gene: 3. CDR3 sequence reads: CASSQDQTSGYEQYF. The CDR3 DNA is TGCGCCAGCAGCCAAGATCAGACTAGCGGCTACGAGCAGTACTTC.

V is TRBV2 and J is TRBJ1-6, with a weak D call TRBD1 (6 bases). Germline CDR1 and CDR2: SNHLY and FYNNEI. This CDR3 is 16 amino acids long. The V end lost 1 base, the J end lost 9 bases, and 16 bases lay between the germline ends. The CDR3 reads CASSEGQVGSGSPLHF. CDR3 in DNA: TGTGCCAGCAGTGAAGGACAGGTCGGATCGGGTTCACCCCTCCACTTT.

The chain uses TRBV2 and TRBJ2-3, with 12 bases aligning to TRBD1. The V and J ends lost 6 bases and 4 bases, in that order; junction bases with no gene match: 5. CDR3 length: 15 amino acids. Germline V gene data show CDR1 as SNHLY and CDR2 as FYNNEI. The CDR3: CASRGDRGPADTQYF. CDR3 DNA sequence: TGTGCCAGCAGGGGGGACAGGGGGCCGGCAGATACGCAGTATTTT. The full variable domain, in which reference TRBV2 and TRBJ2-3 provide the parts outside the CDR3, is EPEVTQTPSHQVTQMGQEVILRCVPISNHLYFYWYRQILGQKVEFLVSFYNNEISEKSEIFDDQFSVERPDGSNFTLKIRSTKLEDSAMYFCASRGDRGPADTQYFGPGTRLTVL.

The CDR3 sequence is CATSAPGLAVGADTQYF. CDR3 nucleotides: TGTGCCACCAGTGCCCCGGGACTAGCGGTGGGGGCAGATACGCAGTATTTT. The rearrangement uses TRBV24-1 and TRBJ2-3; 11 nucleotides line up with TRBD2. V was clipped by 5 bases and J by 4 bases; unmatched bases: 10. Per the germline V gene, CDR1 is KGHDR and CDR2 is SFDVKD. This CDR3 contains 17 residues.

This chain connects TRBV14 to TRBJ2-7, with a weak D call TRBD2 (5 bases). Per the germline V gene, CDR1 is SGHDN and CDR2 is FVKESK. The CDR3 has 14 residues. The V and J ends lost 8 bases and 0 bases respectively, with 14 bases between them. The CDR3 protein is CASREESNSYEQYF. Here the CDR3 DNA reads TGTGCCAGCCGGGAAGAAAGCAACTCCTACGAGCAGTACTTC.